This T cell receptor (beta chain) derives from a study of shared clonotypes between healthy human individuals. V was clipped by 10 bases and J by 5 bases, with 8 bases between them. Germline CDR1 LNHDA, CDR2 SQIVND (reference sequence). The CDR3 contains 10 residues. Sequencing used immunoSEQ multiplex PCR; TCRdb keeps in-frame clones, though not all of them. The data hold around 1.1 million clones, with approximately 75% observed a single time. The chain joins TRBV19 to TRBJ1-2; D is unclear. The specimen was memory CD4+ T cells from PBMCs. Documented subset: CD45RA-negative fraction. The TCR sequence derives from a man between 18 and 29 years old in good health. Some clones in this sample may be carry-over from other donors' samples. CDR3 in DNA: TGTGCCACTTGGGAATATGGCTACACCTTC. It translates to CATWEYGYTF.